The 21 T cell receptor beta chains below all came from one sample that was sequenced in a study of T-cell memory formation after mild COVID-19. Via MiXCR, TCRdb re-called the 5' RACE reads, giving one row per CDR3 protein. The data contain almost 550,000 distinct CDR3 sequences, roughly 20% of them singletons. The sequenced sample consisted of PBMCs or a T cell subset sorted from them (not recorded which). The receptors originated from an adult woman who had mild COVID-19 (a few samples of this study predate the infection). Cell type and time point are not known.

The chain recombines TRBV12-3 or TRBV12-4 with TRBJ2-5, with D maybe TRBD1 (6 bases). This CDR3 region has 14 residues. The V end lost 4 bases, the J end lost 1 base, and 10 bases lay between the germline ends. The CDR3 sequence is CASSYDRSQETQYF. In DNA, the CDR3 is TGTGCCAGCAGTTACGACAGGTCCCAAGAGACCCAGTACTTC.

The chain has TRBV7-9 and TRBJ2-7; the D gene could be TRBD1 or TRBD2 (5 bases each). V lost 5 bases to trimming and J lost 5 bases, with 16 bases between them. CDR1 is SEHNR and CDR2 is FQNEAQ in the germline V gene (reference sequence). The CDR3 has 14 residues. Here the CDR3 reads CASSTGPLRHEQYF. The CDR3, as DNA: TGTGCCAGCAGCACGGGACCTCTCCGCCACGAGCAGTACTTC.

The sample holds a few counts of this clonotype. The chain has TRBV3-1 and TRBJ2-1, with a tentative D call TRBD2 (5 bases). CDR1 LGHDT and CDR2 YNNKEL come from the germline V gene (reference sequence). The V gene lost 2 bases and the J gene lost 4 bases, with 12 bases spanning the gap. This CDR3 region has 15 residues. The chain's CDR3 is CASSQNPGEYNEQFF. CDR3 nucleotide sequence: TGTGCCAGCAGCCAAAATCCCGGGGAGTACAATGAGCAGTTCTTC.

The chain uses TRBV19 and TRBJ2-2; tentatively, D is TRBD1 (6 bases). There are 14 residues in the CDR3. From germline, CDR1 is LNHDA and CDR2 SQIVND (reference sequence). V lost 7 bases to trimming and J lost 5 bases, with 14 bases between them. CDR3 residues: CASKRGQGTGELFF. CDR3 nucleotide sequence: TGTGCCAGTAAGAGGGGCCAGGGGACCGGGGAGCTGTTTTTT.

This clonotype was counted only a few times. V and J are TRBV6-6 and TRBJ2-2; a possible D gene is TRBD1 (6 bases). The CDR3 covers 13 residues. Germline V gives CDR1 MNHNY, CDR2 SVGAGI (reference sequence). V dropped 2 bases and J dropped 7 bases, with 8 bases sitting between them. CDR3: CASSYEGDGELFF. Here the CDR3 DNA reads TGTGCCAGCAGTTACGAGGGGGACGGGGAGCTGTTTTTT.

The chain has TRBV19 and TRBJ2-7; D may be TRBD1 (5 bases). V was clipped by 3 bases and J by 2 bases, with 11 bases between them. The CDR3 runs 14 residues. Germline CDR1 LNHDA, CDR2 SQIVND (reference sequence). The CDR3 is CASSMWGRTYEQYF. The CDR3 DNA follows: TGTGCCAGTAGTATGTGGGGCCGGACCTACGAGCAGTACTTC.

This clonotype was seen a few times. This chain uses TRBV5-1 with TRBJ1-3; no clear D. Trimming took 0 bases from V and 1 from J, leaving 5 bases between them. Germline V gene sequence: CDR1 SGHRS, CDR2 YFSETQ. This CDR3 contains 14 residues. In nucleotides, the CDR3 is TGCGCCAGCAGCTTGGGAGTTTCTGGAAACACCATATATTTT. Encoded protein: CASSLGVSGNTIYF.

In its sample, this clonotype was seen a few times. This chain connects TRBV14 to TRBJ1-1; weak D call: TRBD1 (6 bases). V lost 3 bases to trimming and J lost 1 base, with 18 bases between them. This CDR3 is built from 17 residues. Germline CDR1 SGHDN, CDR2 FVKESK. The CDR3 nucleotides read TGTGCCAGCAGCCACGGCGGGGGGCGAAGTTGGAACACTGAAGCTTTCTTT. Amino acids: CASSHGGGRSWNTEAFF.

The J gene is TRBJ2-7, the V gene TRBV18, with D possibly TRBD1 on 7 matching bases. Germline-derived CDR1 and CDR2 are KGHSH and LQKENI. V lost 4 bases to trimming and J lost 4 bases, with 14 bases between them. The CDR3 loop spans 14 amino acids. The CDR3 DNA sequence: TGTGCCAGCTCACGGGTCAGGGGGGAGTACGAGCAGTACTTC. Amino acid sequence: CASSRVRGEYEQYF.

The CDR3 loop is CASSYSRAGHSNQPQHF. The CDR3 DNA follows: TGTGCCAGCAGTTACTCGCGGGCAGGTCATAGCAATCAGCCCCAGCATTTT. The chain couples TRBV6-6 to TRBJ1-5; no reliable D call. Trimming pared 0 bases from V and 0 bases from J, leaving 12 bases between. The length of the CDR3 is 17 residues. CDR1 is MNHNY and CDR2 is SVGAGI in the germline V gene (reference sequence).

The CDR3 here is CASSGDRPYQPQHF. The CDR3 DNA sequence: TGTGCCAGCAGTGGGGACAGGCCGTATCAGCCCCAGCATTTT. This chain connects TRBV25-1 to TRBJ1-5; 8 positions match TRBD1. CDR1 is MGHDK, CDR2 SYGVNS, per germline. The V segment lost 4 bases and the J segment 5 bases; nucleotides outside the gene matches: 4. The CDR3 covers 14 residues.

The chain uses TRBV29-1 and TRBJ1-2; TRBD1 aligns across 11 bases. CDR1 is SQVTM and CDR2 is ANQGSEA in the germline V gene. The CDR3 consists of 11 residues. V lost 7 bases to trimming and J lost 7 bases; unmatched junction nucleotides: 2. The CDR3 loop is CSAGQGGGYTF. The CDR3 region has the DNA TGCAGCGCGGGACAGGGGGGTGGCTACACCTTC.

The rearrangement links TRBV5-5 to TRBJ2-7; 10 nucleotides agree with TRBD1. CDR1 SGHKS and CDR2 YYEKEE come from the germline V gene (reference sequence). Trimming took 0 bases from V and 6 from J; bases not matched to a gene: 3. This CDR3 has 14 residues. The CDR3 DNA is TGTGCCAGCAGCTTGGAGGGACAGGGGTCCGAGCAGTACTTC. Its translation is CASSLEGQGSEQYF.

The genes are TRBV11-3 and TRBJ2-3; D is unresolved. This CDR3 is 14 amino acids long. V was pared by 5 bases and J by 6 bases, with 15 bases between. The germline V gene encodes CDR1 SGHNT and CDR2 YENEEA. CDR3 nucleotide sequence: TGTGCCAGCAGCCCCAGCCCCCGGTCGGATACGCAGTATTTT. Protein sequence: CASSPSPRSDTQYF.

This clonotype was seen at least ten times. The chain employs TRBV7-2 and TRBJ2-7; D possibly uses TRBD1 or TRBD2 (6 bases each). Trimming stripped 7 bases from V and 7 bases from J, with 20 bases between. CDR3 length: 14 amino acids. Germline lookup yields CDR1 SGHTA and CDR2 FQGNSA. This chain's CDR3 is CASTLISGAGEQYF. Written as DNA, the CDR3 is TGTGCCAGCACCCTGATCTCGGGGGCGGGGGAGCAGTACTTC.

The chain joins TRBV19 to TRBJ2-1; 9 nucleotides line up with TRBD1. Trimming took 6 bases from V and 4 from J; bases not matched to a gene: 7. The germline V gene encodes CDR1 LNHDA and CDR2 SQIVND (reference sequence). This CDR3 is built from 15 residues. For the CDR3, the DNA is TGTGCCAGTAGCACGGACAGGGGCGTATACAATGAGCAGTTCTTC. This translates into CASSTDRGVYNEQFF.

In its sample, this clonotype was seen a few times. V and J are TRBV7-9 and TRBJ2-5, with D possibly being TRBD1 or TRBD2 (5 bases each). The ends were cut back, 8 bases at V and 3 bases at J, with 10 bases in the middle. This CDR3 is 12 amino acids long. Germline V gives CDR1 SEHNR, CDR2 FQNEAQ (reference sequence). The DNA for the CDR3 is TGTGCCAGCTCGGGGCAGAAAGAGACCCAGTACTTC. Its translation is CASSGQKETQYF.

The chain links TRBV7-2 to TRBJ2-3; D ambiguous. Germline CDR1 reads SGHTA; CDR2 reads FQGNSA. V was clipped by 4 bases and J by 5 bases, with 10 bases between them. The length of the CDR3 is 13 residues. In nucleotides, the CDR3 is TGTGCCAGCAGCTCCCTTGTAGGAGATACGCAGTATTTT. Its protein is CASSSLVGDTQYF.

The rearrangement uses TRBV5-1 and TRBJ1-5, with D perhaps matching TRBD1 (5 bases). The CDR3 has 14 amino acids. V was shortened by 0 bases and J by 5 bases, with 9 bases between the two germline ends. Germline V CDR1 and CDR2: SGHRS, YFSETQ. CDR3 amino acids: CASSLGQGHQPQHF. The CDR3 nucleotides read TGCGCCAGCAGCTTGGGGCAGGGCCATCAGCCCCAGCATTTT.

The table lists this clonotype with a few counts. The gene calls are TRBV12-3 or TRBV12-4 and TRBJ2-1; the match to TRBD2 covers 10 bases. The CDR3 runs to 17 residues. Germline trimming cut 6 bases from V and 9 bases from J; bases unmatched to any gene: 17. The CDR3, as DNA: TGTGCCAGCAGACCCACTAGCGGGGAAGAGGGACACAGTGAGCAGTTCTTC. The encoded protein is CASRPTSGEEGHSEQFF.

This clonotype was recorded a few times. The genes are TRBV4-1 and TRBJ2-2; TRBD2 matches at 8 bases. Germline lookup yields CDR1 MGHRA and CDR2 YSYEKL. This CDR3 is 17 amino acids long. Losses at the gene ends were 4 bases for V and 0 bases for J; bases not matched to a gene: 7. CDR3 DNA: TGCGCCAGCAGCCCCGGGGGGGCCATAGCGAACACCGGGGAGCTGTTTTTT. Encoded protein: CASSPGGAIANTGELFF.